This is a list of T cell receptor beta chains from one sample in a study of blood T cell repertoires in COVID-19. Sequencing used immunoSEQ multiplex PCR; TCRdb keeps in-frame clones, though not all of them. Here the sample spans some 510,000 clones, approximately 88% being singletons. Material: PBMCs or T cells enriched from blood (not recorded which). Source of these receptors: a woman in her forties who had recovered from COVID-19. CDR3s include the opening cysteine and the closing phenylalanine or tryptophan. Each record gives: CDR3 DNA, CDR3 protein, J gene, V gene, D gene, clone size. D genes are given only for firm matches. Clone size appears in some rows only: once, few, many, or a class for an expanded clone.

TGTGCCAGCAGCCACCGACAGGGGGCAGCCAGAGTCCCAGGAAGATCACAGTTCTTC | CASSHRQGAARVPGRSQFF | TRBJ2-1 | TRBV7-2 | TRBD1 | -
TGTGCCAGCCCCCGGGCCCTTATTACTAGCGGGAGAACCAATGAGCAGTTCTTC | CASPRALITSGRTNEQFF | TRBJ2-1 | TRBV5-8 | TRBD2 | -
TGCGCCAGCAGCTTGACAACAGGGCGAGAGAATTCACCCCTCCACTTT | CASSLTTGRENSPLHF | TRBJ1-6 | TRBV5-1 | - | -
TGTGCCTGGAAGTCCGCGCCCGGGACATCGAACACCGGGGAGCTGTTTTTT | CAWKSAPGTSNTGELFF | TRBJ2-2 | TRBV30 | - | -
TGTGCCAGCAGCCTGACACTAGCGGGACCTTACGAGCAGTACTTC | CASSLTLAGPYEQYF | TRBJ2-7 | TRBV3-1/TRBV3-2 | TRBD2 | -
TGCGCCAGCAGCCATATGGACATCTTGAACACTGAAGCTTTCTTT | CASSHMDILNTEAFF | TRBJ1-1 | TRBV4-1 | - | once
TGTGCCAGCAGTGCCAGCGGGAAACGTTGGGAGCAGTTCTTC | CASSASGKRWEQFF | TRBJ2-1 | TRBV6-2/TRBV6-3 | TRBD2 | -
TGCAGCGTGGGGACAGGGGGAATACGCGAGCAGTACTTC | CSVGTGGIREQYF | TRBJ2-7 | TRBV29-1 | TRBD1 | once
TGTGCCAGCAGCGCCCTATCCGGGACTAGCGCTCCAGATACGCAGTATTTT | CASSALSGTSAPDTQYF | TRBJ2-3 | TRBV5-5 | TRBD2 | -
TGTGCCAGCAGCTTCACACTAGCGGGAGTTCCCTACGAGCAGTACTTC | CASSFTLAGVPYEQYF | TRBJ2-7 | TRBV5-4 | TRBD2 | -
TGTGCCATCACTCCGGACAGGTCCATGAACACTGAAGCTTTCTTT | CAITPDRSMNTEAFF | TRBJ1-1 | TRBV10-3 | TRBD1 | -
TGCGCCAGCAGCTTGCGGGAGGGTCTAGGGGCAGATACGCAGTATTTT | CASSLREGLGADTQYF | TRBJ2-3 | TRBV5-1 | TRBD2 | -
TGTGCCAGCATGCGGTCAGGAGGCATCTACGAGCAGTACTTC | CASMRSGGIYEQYF | TRBJ2-7 | TRBV2 | - | -